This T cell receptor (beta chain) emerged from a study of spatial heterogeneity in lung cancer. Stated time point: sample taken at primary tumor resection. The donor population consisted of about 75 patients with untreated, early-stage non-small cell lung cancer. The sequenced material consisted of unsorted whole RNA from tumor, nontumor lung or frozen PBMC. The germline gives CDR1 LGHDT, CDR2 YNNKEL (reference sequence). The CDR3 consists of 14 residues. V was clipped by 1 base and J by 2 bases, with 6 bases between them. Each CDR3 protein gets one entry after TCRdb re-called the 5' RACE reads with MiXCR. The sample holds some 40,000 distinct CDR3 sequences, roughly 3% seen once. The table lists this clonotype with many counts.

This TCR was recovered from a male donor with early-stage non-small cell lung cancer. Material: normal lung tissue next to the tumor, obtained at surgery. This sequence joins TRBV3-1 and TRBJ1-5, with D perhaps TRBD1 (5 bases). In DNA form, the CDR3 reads TGTGCCAGCAGCCAAGGCAGGGGCAATCAGCCCCAGCATTTT. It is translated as CASSQGRGNQPQHF. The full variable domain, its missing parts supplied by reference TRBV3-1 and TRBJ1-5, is DTAVSQTPKYLVTQMGNDKSIKCEQNLGHDTMYWYKQDSKKFLKIMFSYNNKELIINETVPNRFSPKSPDKAHLNLHINSLELGDSAVYFCASSQGRGNQPQHFGDGTRLSIL.